This T cell receptor (beta chain) was identified in a study of cytomegalovirus exposure and HLA in healthy donors. The ends were cut back, 6 bases at V and 3 bases at J, with 15 bases in the middle. Germline CDR1 is MNHNS and CDR2 is SASEGT. This CDR3 is built from 15 residues. Comments on this clone: Its antigen is still unknown.

Findings of the study overall: The authors excluded some V segments, including TRBV6-2 and TRBV6-3, as indistinguishable. Some TCR beta chains (more than 150 of them) were listed as cytomegalovirus-associated. The productive fraction for most TCR beta V segments was about 90% or about 30% in an earlier analysis.

PCR amplification relied on 60 Vbeta primers (plus 13 Jbeta primers). As originally analysed: In a later analysis, of tens of millions of unique beta chains, approximately 10 million appeared in at least two donors. Here immunoSEQ multiplex PCR was the method, and the copy in TCRdb shows in-frame clones only, minus some. The V and J calls and clone size come from that table; D and trimming were worked out from the DNA. The sample carries approximately 61,000 clones, more than 70% recorded once. The chain links TRBV6-1 to TRBJ1-5, with D possibly being TRBD1 (6 bases). This receptor was taken from a man over 45 in good health and CMV-seropositive. The source material was PBMCs. This CDR3 reads CASRNDRMNNQPQHF. The CDR3 nucleotides read TGTGCCAGCAGGAACGACAGGATGAACAATCAGCCCCAGCATTTT.